A selection of T cell receptor beta chains follows, all from one sample in a study of blood T cells in healthy people across ages. TCRdb re-analysed the 5' RACE reads in MiXCR, keeping a single row per CDR3 protein. The profile shows 850,000 to 1,000,000 distinct CDR3 sequences, just over 50% of them singletons. Sequenced input: blood. These receptors all stem from a woman in her fifties or sixties in good health. Each CDR3 is given with its conserved first and last residue. A D gene is named only where the DNA matches it firmly. Expanded clones get a size class; other rows say once, few or many, or leave the size out.

>NA|NA|TRBV15|TRBJ2-7
TGTGCCACCAGCAGCCTAAAACTAGTAGACTCCTACAATGAGCAGTACTTC
CATSSLKLVDSYNEQYF
>NA|few|TRBV20-1|TRBJ2-7
TGCAGTGCTAAGTTTTCGCACTACGAGCAGTACTTC
CSAKFSHYEQYF
>NA|few|TRBV20-1|TRBJ1-2
TGCAGTGCTCCCCCCGGGACAATCGGCTACACCTTC
CSAPPGTIGYTF
>NA|many|TRBV7-2|TRBJ2-3
TGTGCCAGCAGTGCCGGACTGAGCACAGATACGCAGTATTTT
CASSAGLSTDTQYF
>TRBD2|NA|TRBV7-6|TRBJ2-7
TGTGCCAGCAGCCCTAGTCCGGCTAGCGGGAGAATCCTTAACGAGCAGTACTTC
CASSPSPASGRILNEQYF
>NA|few|TRBV7-2|TRBJ1-1
TGTGCCAGCAGCTTAGATGGGGGCTGGGAAGCTTTCTTT
CASSLDGGWEAFF
>NA|few|TRBV7-9|TRBJ2-5
TGTGCCAGCAGCTTAATACTTGTCCAGGAGGGGACCCAGTACTTC
CASSLILVQEGTQYF
>TRBD2|few|TRBV7-8|TRBJ2-3
TGTGCCAACAGCGCTGGACTAGCGAGGACCCAAGATACGCAGTATTTT
CANSAGLARTQDTQYF
>TRBD2|once|TRBV27|TRBJ2-3
TGTGCCAGCAGATCCCCCGCCCGTCGACGGGGGGTGAGGGATACGCAGTATTTT
CASRSPARRRGVRDTQYF
>NA|once|TRBV7-2|TRBJ2-1
TGTGCCAGCAGCTTAGACGGGGGTATCTACAATGAGCAGTTCTTC
CASSLDGGIYNEQFF
>TRBD2|NA|TRBV4-1|TRBJ2-1
TGCGCCAGCAGCCAAGGACCGGGACTAGCGGGAGTTGAGCAGTTCTTC
CASSQGPGLAGVEQFF
>NA|NA|TRBV5-1|TRBJ2-7
TGCGCCAGCAGTATCTGGGGGGCCCCCTACGAGCAGTACTTC
CASSIWGAPYEQYF
>NA|few|TRBV28|TRBJ2-3
TGTGCCACAAGACTATCTCTAACAGATACGCAGTATTTT
CATRLSLTDTQYF
>NA|few|TRBV24-1|TRBJ2-3
TGTGCCACCAGTGATTCACTACCAAGGCAGGGGAAGACAGATACGCAGTATTTT
CATSDSLPRQGKTDTQYF
>TRBD1|NA|TRBV2|TRBJ2-5
TGTGCCAACGCTCGACAGGGGGGCGAGACCCAGTACTTC
CANARQGGETQYF
>TRBD1|NA|TRBV5-6|TRBJ1-6
TGTGCCAGCAGCTGGGGGACAGCACCTTCACCCCTCCACTTT
CASSWGTAPSPLHF
>NA|NA|TRBV20-1|TRBJ1-1
TGCAGTGCCGCGGCTGGGGTTCGCCTCACTGAAGCTTTCTTT
CSAAAGVRLTEAFF
>NA|few|TRBV3-1|TRBJ1-1
TGTGCCAGCAGCCTGCAGCCGGGAGACACTGAAGCTTTCTTT
CASSLQPGDTEAFF
>NA|NA|TRBV20-1|TRBJ2-5
TGCAGTGCTAGAGGGGTGGAGGCGTTGGCGCTAGAGACCCAGTACTTC
CSARGVEALALETQYF
>NA|NA|TRBV27|TRBJ2-7
TGTGCCAGCAACGACCTGGCGAGGCCCTACGAGCAGTACTTC
CASNDLARPYEQYF
>NA|NA|TRBV24-1|TRBJ1-5
TGTGCCACCAGTGATCAGGGGACGATAGGGCCCCAGCATTTT
CATSDQGTIGPQHF
>TRBD1|NA|TRBV5-8|TRBJ1-2
TGTGCCAGCAGCTTGGTAGAAGGACAGGTTTATGGCTACACCTTC
CASSLVEGQVYGYTF